The 9 T cell receptor beta chains presented below share a single source sample, sequenced in a study of response to subunit inactivated influenza vaccine. MiXCR, applied by TCRdb to the RT-PCR reads, yields one record per CDR3 protein. The sample carries under 850,000 distinct CDR3 sequences, around a sixth recorded once. The sample in question was PBMCs from blood, obtained more than 4 days after vaccination. The receptors stem from a man aged 45 to 65 who received an inactivated influenza vaccine.

The chain recombines TRBV5-1 with TRBJ2-7, with D uncertain. Germline V lookup: CDR1 SGHRS, CDR2 YFSETQ. CDR3 length: 16 residues. V was cut by 0 bases and J by 2 bases, with 15 bases left in between. This chain's CDR3 is CASSLAVRQPTYEQYF. The CDR3, as DNA: TGCGCCAGCAGCTTGGCGGTGAGGCAGCCAACCTACGAGCAGTACTTC.

A few counts support this clonotype. The V and J genes are TRBV28 and TRBJ2-1, with D possibly matching TRBD2 (5 bases). The germline V and J ends were trimmed by 8 bases and 7 bases, with 9 bases remaining between them. The V gene's germline CDR1 is MDHEN and CDR2 SYDVKM. The CDR3 consists of 11 residues. For the CDR3, the DNA is TGTGCCAGCGGACTCAAAAATGAGCAGTTCTTC. As protein: CASGLKNEQFF.

This clonotype was picked up a small number of times. The genes are TRBV20-1 and TRBJ2-7, with D maybe TRBD1 (5 bases). Germline CDR1 and CDR2: DFQATT and SNEGSKA (reference sequence). V lost 6 bases and J lost 6, with 15 bases in between. The CDR3 extends over 12 amino acids. The CDR3 bases are TGCAGTGCCCCTCTTTGGGGCGGCGAGCAGTACTTC. This encodes CSAPLWGGEQYF.

This clonotype was seen only a few times. This sequence joins TRBV5-6 and TRBJ2-1, with TRBD1 identical over 7 bases. Losses at the gene ends were 5 bases for V and 10 bases for J; bases not matched to a gene: 6. The CDR3 consists of 12 residues. Germline loops: CDR1 SGHDT, CDR2 YYEEEE. The DNA for the CDR3 is TGTGCCAGCAGTTCCACAGGGGCGGAGCAGTTCTTC. It codes for CASSSTGAEQFF.

The chain carries TRBV6-5 and TRBJ2-2; D is perhaps TRBD2 (5 bases). Per the germline V gene, CDR1 is MNHEY and CDR2 is SVGAGI. V was pared by 7 bases and J by 7 bases, with 7 bases between. This CDR3 has 11 amino acids. DNA for the CDR3: TGTGCCAGCATAGCGATCGGGGAGCTGTTTTTT. Translated, it gives CASIAIGELFF.

This clonotype was seen ten or more times. The rearrangement joins TRBV6-5 to TRBJ2-1; no clear D. CDR3 length: 15 residues. Per germline, CDR1 MNHEY and CDR2 SVGAGI. Trimming cost V 0 bases and J 0 bases, with 6 bases left between them. In nucleotides, the CDR3 is TGTGCCAGCAGTTACTCTGGAAGCTCCTACAATGAGCAGTTCTTC. Translated, it gives CASSYSGSSYNEQFF.

This clonotype was detected a few times. The chain links TRBV20-1 to TRBJ2-3, with D unresolved. This CDR3 is 14 amino acids long. In germline, CDR1 is DFQATT, CDR2 SNEGSKA (reference sequence). V lost 0 bases and J lost 2, with 9 bases in between. The DNA of the CDR3 is TGCAGTGCTAGAGATATGACATACACAGATACGCAGTATTTT. This translates into CSARDMTYTDTQYF.

V usage is TRBV15 and J usage is TRBJ1-1; 9 bases are a match to TRBD1. V shed 0 bases, J shed 0 bases, and the junction held 5 bases outside the gene matches. Germline CDR1 and CDR2: LNHNV and YYDKDF (reference sequence). CDR3 size: 17 residues. The CDR3: CATSRDHRGPVNTEAFF. The CDR3 nucleotides are TGTGCCACCAGCAGAGATCACAGGGGGCCCGTGAACACTGAAGCTTTCTTT.

This clonotype has a handful of counts. The gene calls are TRBV7-6 and TRBJ2-7, with D perhaps TRBD1 (5 bases). The CDR3 consists of 16 residues. Germline V gene lookup returns CDR1 SGHVS and CDR2 FNYEAQ. Trimming took off 2 bases at V and 0 bases at J, with 14 bases between the two ends. CDR3 DNA sequence: TGTGCCAGCAGCTTAACCCCCGTCGACAGCTCCTACGAGCAGTACTTC. Translating it yields CASSLTPVDSSYEQYF.